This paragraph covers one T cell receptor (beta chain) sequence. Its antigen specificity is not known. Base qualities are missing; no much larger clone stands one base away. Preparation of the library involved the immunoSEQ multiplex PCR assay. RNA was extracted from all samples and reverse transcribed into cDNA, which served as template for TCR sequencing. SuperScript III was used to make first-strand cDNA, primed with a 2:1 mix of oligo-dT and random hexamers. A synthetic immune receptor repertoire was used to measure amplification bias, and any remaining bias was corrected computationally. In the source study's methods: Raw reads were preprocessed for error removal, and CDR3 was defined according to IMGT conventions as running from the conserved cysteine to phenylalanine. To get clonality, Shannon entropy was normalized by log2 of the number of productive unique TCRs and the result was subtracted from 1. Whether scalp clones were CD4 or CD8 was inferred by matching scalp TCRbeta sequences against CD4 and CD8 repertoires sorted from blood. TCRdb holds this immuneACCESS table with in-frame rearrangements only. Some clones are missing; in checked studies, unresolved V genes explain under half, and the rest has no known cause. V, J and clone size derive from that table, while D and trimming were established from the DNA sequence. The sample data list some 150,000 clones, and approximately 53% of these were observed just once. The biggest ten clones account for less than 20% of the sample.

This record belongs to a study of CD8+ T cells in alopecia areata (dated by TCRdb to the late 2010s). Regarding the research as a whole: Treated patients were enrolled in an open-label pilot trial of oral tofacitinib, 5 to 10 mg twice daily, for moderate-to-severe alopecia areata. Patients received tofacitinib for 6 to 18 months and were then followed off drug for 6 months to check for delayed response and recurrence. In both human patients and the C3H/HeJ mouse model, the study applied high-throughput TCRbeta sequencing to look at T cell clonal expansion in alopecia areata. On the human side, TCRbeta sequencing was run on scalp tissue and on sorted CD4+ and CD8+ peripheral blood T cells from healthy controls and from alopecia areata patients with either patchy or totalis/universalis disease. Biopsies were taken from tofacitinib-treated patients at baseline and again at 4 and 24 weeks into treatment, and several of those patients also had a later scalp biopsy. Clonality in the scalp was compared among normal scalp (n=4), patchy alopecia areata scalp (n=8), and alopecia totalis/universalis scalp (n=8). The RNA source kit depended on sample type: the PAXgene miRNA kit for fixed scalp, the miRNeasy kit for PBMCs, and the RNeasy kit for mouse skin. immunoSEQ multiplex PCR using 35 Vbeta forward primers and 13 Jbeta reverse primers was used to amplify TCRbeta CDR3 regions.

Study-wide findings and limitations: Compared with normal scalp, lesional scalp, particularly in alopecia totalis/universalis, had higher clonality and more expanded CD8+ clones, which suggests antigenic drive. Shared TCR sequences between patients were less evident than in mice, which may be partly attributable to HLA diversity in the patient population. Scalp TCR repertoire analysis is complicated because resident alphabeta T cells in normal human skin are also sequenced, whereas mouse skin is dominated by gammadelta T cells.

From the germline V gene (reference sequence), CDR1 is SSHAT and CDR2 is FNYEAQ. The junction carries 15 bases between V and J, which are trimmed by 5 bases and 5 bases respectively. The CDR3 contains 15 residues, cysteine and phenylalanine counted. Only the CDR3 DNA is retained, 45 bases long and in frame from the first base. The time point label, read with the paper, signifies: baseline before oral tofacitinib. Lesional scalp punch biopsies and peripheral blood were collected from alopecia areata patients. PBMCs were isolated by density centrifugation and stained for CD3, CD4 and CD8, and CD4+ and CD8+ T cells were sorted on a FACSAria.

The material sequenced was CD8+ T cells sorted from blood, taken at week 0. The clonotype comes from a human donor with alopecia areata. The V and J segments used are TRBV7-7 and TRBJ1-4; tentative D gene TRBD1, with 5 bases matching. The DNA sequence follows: TGTGCCAGCAGCGCCGGGGTGGGGGAGAATGAAAAACTGTTTTTT. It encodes CASSAGVGENEKLFF.